This T cell receptor beta chain is drawn from a study of post-analysis software for immune sequencing data. On this clonotype itself: Its antigen is not known.

V dropped 3 bases and J dropped 3; count of bases not matched to a gene: 8. The CDR3 has 16 amino acids. Germline CDR1 reads SGDLS; CDR2 reads YYNGEE. Presence of unique molecular identifiers characterized the TCR beta cDNA libraries. Some 500,000 cDNA molecules came from roughly 0.93 to 9.6 million T cells. TCRdb analysed the PCR reads with MiXCR anew, one entry per CDR3 protein. The data show 750,000 to 900,000 distinct CDR3 sequences, with roughly 50% seen just once and just under 5% held by the top ten. Overall study findings and caveats: Elevated frequency relative to controls characterized several TRBV segments in patients, TRBV5-6, TRBV5-1 and TRBV20-1 among them. Those with multiple sclerosis, the patient group, showed significantly lower normalized Chao1 diversity than controls.

The TCR comes from a girl aged 5-17 years with multiple sclerosis. This chain joins TRBV9 and TRBJ2-1; TRBD1 matches at 8 bases. The sequenced sample consisted of blood. CDR3 sequence (DNA): TGTGCCAGCAGCGCCGAGACCGGGACAGGCTACAATGAGCAGTTCTTC. This translates into CASSAETGTGYNEQFF.